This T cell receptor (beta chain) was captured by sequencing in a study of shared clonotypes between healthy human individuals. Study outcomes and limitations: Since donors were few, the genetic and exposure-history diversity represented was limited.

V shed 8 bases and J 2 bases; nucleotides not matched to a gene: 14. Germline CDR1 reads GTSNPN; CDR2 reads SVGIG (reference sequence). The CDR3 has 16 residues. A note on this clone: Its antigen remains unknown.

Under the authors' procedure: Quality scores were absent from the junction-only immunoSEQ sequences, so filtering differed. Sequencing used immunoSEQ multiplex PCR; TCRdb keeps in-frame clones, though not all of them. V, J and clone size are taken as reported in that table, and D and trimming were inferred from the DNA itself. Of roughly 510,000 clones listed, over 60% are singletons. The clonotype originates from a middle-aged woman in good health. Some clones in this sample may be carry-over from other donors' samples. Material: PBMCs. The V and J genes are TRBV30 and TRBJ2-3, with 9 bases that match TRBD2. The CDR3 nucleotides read TGTGCCCTGGTGGCGCGGCTAGCGGGATTCACAGATACGCAGTATTTT. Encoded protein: CALVARLAGFTDTQYF. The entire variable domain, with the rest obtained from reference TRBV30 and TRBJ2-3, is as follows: SQTIHQWPATLVQPVGSPLSLECTVEGTSNPNLYWYRQAAGRGLQLLFYSVGIGQISSEVPQNLSASRPQDRQFILSSKKLLLSDSGFYLCALVARLAGFTDTQYFGPGTRLTVL.